This TCR beta chain was captured in a study of chemoradiotherapy in HPV16-positive cancers. The wider study: Functional T-cell assays on a couple of HPV16-positive patients' cells defined candidate HPV-specific clones and common TCR motifs.

Clones were read by immunoSEQ multiplex PCR, and TCRdb kept only the in-frame ones, dropping some. The sample shows approximately 4,200 clones, 70% to 85% of them seen only once. Comment on this clone: What it binds is unknown.

Trimming removed 5 bases at V and 4 bases at J, with 14 bases between. CDR1 and CDR2 from the germline V gene are SGHVS and FQNEAQ. The CDR3 is 14 residues long. Study-wide results and limits: Candidate HPV-specific clones and E7-related TCR motifs grew in tumor during treatment. HPV-responsive T-cell expansion during chemoradiotherapy was linked to improved recurrence-free survival in HPV16-positive patients.

The gene calls are TRBV7-8 and TRBJ1-1; D perhaps matches TRBD1 (6 bases). The specimen was tumor tissue, collected from a patient who underwent chemoradiotherapy. The source is a human donor with HPV-associated anogenital cancer. The CDR3 nucleotides read TGTGCCAGCAGCGAATTAGGGGGGCCCACTGAAGCTTTCTTT. Translation gives CASSELGGPTEAFF.